This TCR beta chain was identified in a study of cytomegalovirus exposure and HLA in healthy donors. Study-wide results and limits: Across donors, most TCRs were seen rarely, yet some public ones were widespread. Overall, approximately 150 TCR beta chains were annotated as cytomegalovirus-associated.

Using immunoSEQ multiplex PCR, the repertoire was profiled, and TCRdb retains in-frame clones only, with some absent. The top ten clones hold approximately 1.2% of a sample with around 140,000 clones, approximately 92% of them seen once. A remark on this clone: What it binds is not known.

The ends were cut back, 4 bases at V and 4 bases at J, with 20 bases in the middle. Germline V CDR1 and CDR2: SGHNT, YYREEE (reference sequence). This CDR3 contains 16 residues. Donors came from a validation cohort of some 130 subjects, distinct from the first 666-subject cohort. Sequencing was carried out using PBMCs. This clonotype was obtained from a woman in her late teens or twenties in good health and CMV-seronegative. The V call is TRBV5-4, the J call TRBJ1-2; no definite D call. The CDR3 DNA is TGTGCCAGCAGCACCCCGATTAGCGCCCCTGGCTATGGCTACACCTTC. This sequence encodes CASSTPISAPGYGYTF. Full variable domain (rest looked up from reference TRBV5-4 and TRBJ1-2): ETGVTQSPTHLIKTRGQQVTLRCSSQSGHNTVSWYQQALGQGPQFIFQYYREEENGRGNFPPRFSGLQFPNYSSELNVNALELDDSALYLCASSTPISAPGYGYTFGSGTRLTVV.